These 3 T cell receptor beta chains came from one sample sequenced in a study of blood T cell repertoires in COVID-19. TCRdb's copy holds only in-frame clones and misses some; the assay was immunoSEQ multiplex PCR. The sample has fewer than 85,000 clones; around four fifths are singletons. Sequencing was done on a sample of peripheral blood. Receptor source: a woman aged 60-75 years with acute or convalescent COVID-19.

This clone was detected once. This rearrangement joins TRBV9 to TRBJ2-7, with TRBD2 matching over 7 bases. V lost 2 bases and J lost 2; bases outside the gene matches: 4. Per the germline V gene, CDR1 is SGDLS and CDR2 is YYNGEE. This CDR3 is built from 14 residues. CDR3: CASSVAGVPYEQYF. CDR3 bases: TGTGCCAGCAGCGTCGCGGGAGTGCCCTACGAGCAGTACTTC.

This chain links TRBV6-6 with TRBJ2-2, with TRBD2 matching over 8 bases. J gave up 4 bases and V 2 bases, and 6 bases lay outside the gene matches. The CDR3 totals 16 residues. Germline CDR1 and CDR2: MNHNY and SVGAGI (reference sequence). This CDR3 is CASSYVGGGLTGELFF. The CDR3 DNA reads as TGTGCCAGCAGTTACGTCGGGGGGGGACTCACCGGGGAGCTGTTTTTT.

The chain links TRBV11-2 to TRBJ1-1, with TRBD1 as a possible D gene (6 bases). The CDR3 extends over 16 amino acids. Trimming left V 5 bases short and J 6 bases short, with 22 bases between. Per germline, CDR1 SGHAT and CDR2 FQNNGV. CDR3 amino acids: CASSPRSNRAFAEAFF. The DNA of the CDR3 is TGTGCCAGCAGCCCTCGATCCAACAGGGCATTCGCTGAAGCTTTCTTT.